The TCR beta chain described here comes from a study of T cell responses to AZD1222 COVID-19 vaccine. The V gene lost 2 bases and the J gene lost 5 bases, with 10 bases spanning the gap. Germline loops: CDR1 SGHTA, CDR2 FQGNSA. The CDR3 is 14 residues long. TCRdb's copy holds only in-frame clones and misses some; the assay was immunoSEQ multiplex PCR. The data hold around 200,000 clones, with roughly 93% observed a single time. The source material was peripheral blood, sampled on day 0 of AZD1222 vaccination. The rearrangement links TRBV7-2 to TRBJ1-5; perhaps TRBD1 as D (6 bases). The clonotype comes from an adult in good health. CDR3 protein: CASSLSHRDQPQHF. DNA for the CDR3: TGTGCCAGCAGCTTATCCCACAGGGATCAGCCCCAGCATTTT.